This TCR beta chain came from a study of cytomegalovirus exposure and HLA in healthy donors. This clone showed up just once. PCR employed 60 Vbeta and 13 Jbeta primers. The data were produced by immunoSEQ multiplex PCR, yet TCRdb's version contains in-frame clones alone and is incomplete. The table includes about 130,000 clones, roughly three quarters detected once. The sequenced sample consisted of PBMCs. This receptor was identified in a young man in good health and CMV-seronegative.

The CDR3 region is CASRPLRQGNTGELFF. The CDR3 DNA follows: TGTGCCAGCAGGCCTCTCCGACAGGGGAACACCGGGGAGCTGTTTTTT. This sequence joins TRBV27 and TRBJ2-2; 7 bases map to TRBD1. Germline loops: CDR1 MNHEY, CDR2 SMNVEV (reference sequence). After removal of 6 bases from V and 1 base from J, the junction contained 8 bases not matched to a gene. The CDR3 has 16 residues.